The entry below describes one T cell receptor (beta chain). Its antigen is currently not known. Base qualities are missing; no much larger clone stands one base away. This sample is drawn from a study of OX40 agonist ivuxolimab in advanced cancers. Looking at the study overall: Ivuxolimab was a fully human IgG2 agonistic monoclonal antibody targeting the costimulatory receptor OX40 (CD134). Among the approximately 50 dose-escalation patients, about 20 had hepatocellular carcinoma, approximately 15 melanoma, 9 renal cell carcinoma and 9 head and neck cancer. Intravenous ivuxolimab was administered to patients every 2 weeks at six dose levels: 0.01, 0.1, 0.3, 1.5, 3 and 10 mg/kg. Three dose-escalation patients achieved partial responses, one with hepatocellular carcinoma and two with cutaneous melanoma. Peripheral TCRbeta sequencing was intended to test whether TCR sequence diversity was altered and clonal T-cell expansion was caused by ivuxolimab. In the dose-escalation cohort, roughly 80% of patients were male, and the mean age was around 60 years, with a range of roughly 23 to 85. Patients were allowed to have had prior anti-PD-1, anti-PD-L1 or anti-CTLA-4 therapy, and approximately 40% of the dose-escalation patients had been treated with checkpoint inhibitors. The monotherapy dose-escalation portion (N of about 50 patients) of the phase I ivuxolimab trial is reported in the paper.

V is clipped by 1 base and J by 2 bases, and the sequence between their germline boundaries is 11 bases long. Taken from the germline V gene (reference sequence), the CDR1 and CDR2 loops are SEHNR and FQNEAQ. From the cysteine through the phenylalanine, the CDR3 covers 15 amino acids. Solely the CDR3 DNA is kept, with 45 bases framed from the first base. The trial excluded patients who had a history of autoimmune disease or who were on systemic immunosuppression. Peripheral blood for TCR sequencing was collected from all dose cohorts at baseline, on cycle 4 day 1, and on cycle 7 day 1. The samples were drawn from a first-in-human, open-label, multicenter phase I dose-escalation trial of ivuxolimab. Adults with locally advanced or metastatic melanoma, renal cell, hepatocellular, or head and neck squamous cell carcinoma were enrolled in the trial. Before TCR sequencing, CD4+ and CD8+ T cells were separately sorted from peripheral blood.

Findings and caveats that apply to the study as a whole: Which antigens the clonally expanded peripheral T cells were specific for was not determined. Low levels of normalized T-cell clonal expansion were also seen in some patients who did not respond. In the 0.1-3.0 mg/kg groups, partial responders had among the lowest normalized peripheral clonal expansion, particularly in CD8+ T cells. At doses from 0.1 to 3.0 mg/kg, clonal expansion was seen in both CD4+ and CD8+ blood T cells between baseline and week 6. After ivuxolimab, CD8+ T cells had more expanded clones than CD4+ T cells on average.

To sequence the TCRbeta CDR3 region, genomic DNA was isolated from the sorted cells. The immunoSEQ Assay was used for sequencing of TCRbeta CDR3 regions. The immuneACCESS repertoire file appears here via TCRdb, limited to in-frame rearrangements. These files lack a portion of the clones; in checked studies, under half of the deficit traces to unresolved V genes, and the cause of the others is not known. The sample table lists approximately 100,000 clones, around nine tenths of them with a count of one. 0.45% to 0.55% of the sample is in the top ten clones. The receptor's source is an adult with an advanced solid tumor such as melanoma, head and neck, liver or kidney cancer. The sequence links TRBV7-9 to TRBJ1-1; TRBD1 is a weak D gene call, 5 bases matching. The sequenced sample was CD4+ or CD8+ T cells sorted from blood, obtained in a trial of the OX40 agonist ivuxolimab. The sequenced DNA: TGTGCCAGCAGCTTAGGTACGGGGCCTAACACTGAAGCTTTCTTT. This encodes CASSLGTGPNTEAFF.